The entry that follows covers one T cell receptor beta chain sequence. Sequencing of TCR beta was undertaken in CD8+ and CD4+ T cells derived from blood. In contrast to the negatively isolated CD8+ and CD4+ T cells, TEMRA cells were FACS-enriched. RNA in amounts of roughly 0.45 to 1 ug was reverse transcribed with random hexamers. TCRdb re-called the immunoSEQ multiplex PCR reads with MiXCR, one entry per CDR3 protein. The table shows 150,000 to 200,000 distinct CDR3 sequences, with roughly 93% occurring only once. This specimen comes from a study of CD8 T cells in Susac syndrome. Germline loops: CDR1 MNHNS, CDR2 SASEGT. There are 13 residues in the CDR3. V lost 2 bases, J lost 8 bases, and 9 bases lay in between.

Specimen: CD4+ T cells from PBMCs. The chain carries TRBV6-1 and TRBJ1-4; D is undetermined. The sequence was obtained from a human donor in good health. The chain's CDR3 is CASSEMEGEKLFF. The CDR3 DNA reads TGTGCCAGCAGTGAAATGGAGGGCGAAAAACTGTTTTTT.